This TCR beta chain stems from a study of beta chain features in type 1 diabetes. Study results and limitations: Patients showed naive, central memory and Treg TCRB repertoires that appeared more similar than those of healthy donors.

What was sequenced were expressed TCRB transcripts, since all of the isolated RNA had been reverse transcribed. Profiling relied on immunoSEQ multiplex PCR, and the TCRdb table lists in-frame clones only, not all of them. The sample holds roughly 610,000 clones, roughly 15% seen once. The CDR3 has 18 amino acids. Deletions cut 0 bases from V and 0 bases from J, with 16 bases between. The V gene's germline CDR1 is SGDLS and CDR2 YYNGEE. This clone came up a few times. Its target is not known. The sample consisted of naive CD4+ T cells from blood. The J gene is TRBJ1-3, the V gene TRBV9, with D unclear. The receptor was derived from a man aged 18 to 35 in good health. The CDR3: CASSVAPGPSNSGNTIYF. The CDR3 DNA sequence: TGTGCCAGCAGCGTAGCTCCGGGCCCCTCCAACTCTGGAAACACCATATATTTT.